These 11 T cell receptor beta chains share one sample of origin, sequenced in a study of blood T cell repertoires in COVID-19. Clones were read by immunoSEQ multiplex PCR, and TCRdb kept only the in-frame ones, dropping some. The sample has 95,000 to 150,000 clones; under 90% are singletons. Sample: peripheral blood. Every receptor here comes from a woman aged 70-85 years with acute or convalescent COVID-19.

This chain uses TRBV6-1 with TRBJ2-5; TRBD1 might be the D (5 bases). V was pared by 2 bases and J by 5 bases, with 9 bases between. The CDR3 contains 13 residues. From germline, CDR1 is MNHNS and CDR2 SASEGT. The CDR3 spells CASSEPGRETQYF. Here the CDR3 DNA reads TGTGCCAGCAGTGAACCAGGGCGGGAGACCCAGTACTTC.

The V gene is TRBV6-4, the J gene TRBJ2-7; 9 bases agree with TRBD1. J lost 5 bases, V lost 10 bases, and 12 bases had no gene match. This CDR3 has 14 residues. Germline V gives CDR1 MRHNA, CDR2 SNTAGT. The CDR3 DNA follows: TGTGCCACCCTGAGACAGGGGGGCCTGAACGAGCAGTACTTC. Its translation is CATLRQGGLNEQYF.

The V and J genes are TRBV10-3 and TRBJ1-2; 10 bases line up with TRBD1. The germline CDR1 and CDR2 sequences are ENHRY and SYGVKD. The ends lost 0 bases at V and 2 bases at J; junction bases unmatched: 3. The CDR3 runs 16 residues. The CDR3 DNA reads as TGTGCCATCAGTGAGTCCGACAGGGGGCGGAACTATGGCTACACCTTC. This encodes CAISESDRGRNYGYTF.

CDR3 sequence (DNA): TGTGCCACCCAGGGCCTGATCGGGAACACTGAAGCTTTCTTT. The encoded protein is CATQGLIGNTEAFF. This rearrangement joins TRBV2 to TRBJ1-1, with D tentatively TRBD1 (5 bases). Trimming took 10 bases from V and 1 from J, leaving 16 bases between them. Germline V gene sequence: CDR1 SNHLY, CDR2 FYNNEI. CDR3 length equals 14 residues.

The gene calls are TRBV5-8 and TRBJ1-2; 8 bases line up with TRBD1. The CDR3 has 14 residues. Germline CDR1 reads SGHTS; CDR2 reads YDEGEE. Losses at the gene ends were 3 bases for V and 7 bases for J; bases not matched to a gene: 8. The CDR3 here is CASSYGQGWGGYTF. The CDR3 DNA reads TGTGCCAGCAGCTATGGACAGGGCTGGGGTGGCTACACCTTC.

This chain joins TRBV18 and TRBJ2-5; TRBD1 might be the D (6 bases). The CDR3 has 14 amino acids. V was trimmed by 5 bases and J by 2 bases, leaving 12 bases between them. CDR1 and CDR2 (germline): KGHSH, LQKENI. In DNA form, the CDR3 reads TGTGCCAGCTCAGAGACAGGCCCTCAAGAGACCCAGTACTTC. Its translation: CASSETGPQETQYF.

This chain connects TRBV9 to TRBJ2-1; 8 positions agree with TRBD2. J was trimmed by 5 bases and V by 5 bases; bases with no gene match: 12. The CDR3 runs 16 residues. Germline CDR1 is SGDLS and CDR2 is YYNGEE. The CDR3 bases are TGTGCCAGCAGTCCGTTAGGGAGCGGGGGAAACAATGAGCAGTTCTTC. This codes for CASSPLGSGGNNEQFF.

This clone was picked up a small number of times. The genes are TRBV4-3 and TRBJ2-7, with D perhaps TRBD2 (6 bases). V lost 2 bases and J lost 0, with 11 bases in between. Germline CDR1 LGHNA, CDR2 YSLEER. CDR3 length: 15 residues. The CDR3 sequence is CASSQRGLSSYEQYV. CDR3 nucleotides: TGCGCCAGCAGCCAAAGGGGACTCAGCTCCTACGAGCAGTACGTC.

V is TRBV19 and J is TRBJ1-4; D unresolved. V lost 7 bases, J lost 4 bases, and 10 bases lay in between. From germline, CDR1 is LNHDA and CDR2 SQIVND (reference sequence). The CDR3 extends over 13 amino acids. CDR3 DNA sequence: TGTGCCAGTAAGGAGAGCGGTAATGAAAAACTGTTTTTT. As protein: CASKESGNEKLFF.

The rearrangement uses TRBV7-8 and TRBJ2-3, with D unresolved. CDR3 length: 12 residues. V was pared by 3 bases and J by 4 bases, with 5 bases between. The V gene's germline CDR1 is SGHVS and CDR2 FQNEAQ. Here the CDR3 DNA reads TGTGCCAGCAGCTTGTCAGCAGATACGCAGTATTTT. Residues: CASSLSADTQYF.

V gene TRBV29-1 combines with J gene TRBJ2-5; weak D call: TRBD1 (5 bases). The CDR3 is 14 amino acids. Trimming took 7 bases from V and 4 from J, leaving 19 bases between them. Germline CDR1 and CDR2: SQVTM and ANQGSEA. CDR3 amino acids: CSATLGRGSETQYF. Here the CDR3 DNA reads TGCAGCGCCACCCTGGGAAGGGGATCAGAGACCCAGTACTTC.